The sequence of this T cell receptor (beta chain) was determined in a study of T cells after yellow fever vaccination. Study-level findings and limits: High-abundance clonotypes from the bulk population could contaminate FACS-sorted repertoires.

On this clonotype: Its antigen remains unidentified.

TCRdb itself ran the 5' RACE reads through MiXCR, one entry per CDR3 protein. The sample holds roughly 400,000 distinct CDR3 sequences, roughly 20% seen once. Germline V gives CDR1 MNHNS, CDR2 SASEGT. V shed 6 bases, J shed 4 bases, and the junction held 10 bases outside the gene matches. The CDR3 extends over 16 amino acids. The sequence came from a young man who received the YFV17D yellow fever vaccine. The rearrangement links TRBV6-1 to TRBJ2-2; 8 bases are a match to TRBD1. Specimen: PBMCs, collected before the yellow fever booster vaccination. In nucleotides, the CDR3 is TGTGCCAGCAGAGGGGCCGACAGGGGACGCACCGGGGAGCTGTTTTTT. It is translated as CASRGADRGRTGELFF.